The table lists the clone carrying this T cell receptor beta chain with a few counts. TCR beta VDJ and CDR3 profiling used genomic DNA as template. TCRdb itself ran the reads through MiXCR, one entry per CDR3 protein. This sample carries hundreds of thousands of distinct CDR3 sequences, around 33% of them seen once, and the ten largest clones take approximately 0.82%. The data are from a study of CD8+CD57+ T cells in acquired aplastic anemia. About the study: Sorted CD4+ and CD8+ cells gave a mean 3.2 ug DNA, range 0.2 to 27.4 ug.

Patients chosen for sequencing had CD8+CD57+ cells that had expanded, as shown by flow cytometry. Each patient had severe acquired aplastic anemia. The V gene's germline CDR1 is SGDLS and CDR2 YYNGEE. Trimming removed 4 bases from V and 2 bases from J, with 12 bases in between. The CDR3 totals 14 residues. The chain couples TRBV9 to TRBJ1-2, with D hard to call. This receptor was obtained from a human donor with aplastic anemia. Sequenced sample: sorted CD4+, CD8+, or CD8+CD57+ T cells (not recorded which) from PBMCs. CDR3 DNA sequence: TGTGCCAGCAGCCCCAATTCAGGCAACTATGGCTACACCTTC. It yields the protein CASSPNSGNYGYTF.